This T cell receptor beta chain was sequenced for a study of human T cells and chemical hapten exposure. Study-wide findings and caveats: The presence of alopecia in the donors means their immune response may differ from healthy people's. Among expanded TCRs, significantly more large CDR3 similarity clusters formed than among controls.

TCRdb passed the RACE reads through MiXCR, listing each CDR3 protein once. Of under 200,000 distinct CDR3 sequences in the sample, more than 12% are singletons; the top ten hold 1.5% to 2%. The V end was cut by 1 base, the J end by 4 bases, with 8 bases between. The CDR3 has 15 residues. Germline CDR1 reads SEHNR; CDR2 reads FQNEAQ (reference sequence). Ten or more counts support this clonotype. Its specificity is unknown. Time point of the sample: patch test 1, 2 weeks after DPC sensitization. The sample's treatment: therapeutic diphenylcyclopropenone sensitization with weekly scalp DPC. Sequencing started from total RNA isolated from unfractionated whole blood.

V is TRBV7-9 and J is TRBJ1-6; no reliable D call. The clonotype originates from a woman aged 25-40 years with alopecia areata. Some clones in this sample may be carry-over from other donors' samples. Sample: whole blood, taken in connection with sensitization to the hapten diphenylcyclopropenone (DPC). CDR3 protein: CASSLGTDYNSPLHF. In DNA, the CDR3 is TGTGCCAGCAGCTTAGGGACGGATTATAATTCACCCCTCCACTTT. Full variable domain (outside the CDR3, taken from reference TRBV7-9 and TRBJ1-6): DTGVSQNPRHKITKRGQNVTFRCDPISEHNRLYWYRQTLGQGPEFLTYFQNEAQLEKSRLLSDRFSAERPKGSFSTLEIQRTEQGDSAMYLCASSLGTDYNSPLHFGNGTRLTVT.